The rows below give T cell receptor beta chains drawn from one sample of a study of blood T cells in healthy people across ages. TCRdb recomputed calls from the 5' RACE reads with MiXCR, one row per CDR3 protein. The sample yields roughly 680,000 distinct CDR3 sequences, 49% seen once. Sequenced material: blood. These receptors were collected from a woman aged 55 to 70 in good health. The CDR3 runs from the conserved cysteine through the conserved F or W. The D gene is left open where the match is weak. Clone size appears in some rows only: once, few, many, or a class for an expanded clone.

CDR3 length: 13
D gene: .
clone size: .
V gene: TRBV5-1
J gene: TRBJ1-2
CDR3 protein: CASSLTEIYGYTF
CDR3 DNA: TGCGCCAGCAGCTTGACAGAAATCTATGGCTACACCTTC

CDR3 length: 18
D gene: TRBD1
clone size: .
V gene: TRBV28
J gene: TRBJ1-2
CDR3 protein: CASRQAPGQGGSNYGYTF
CDR3 DNA: TGTGCCAGCAGGCAGGCTCCGGGACAGGGTGGTTCTAACTATGGCTACACCTTC

CDR3 length: 12
D gene: TRBD1
clone size: .
V gene: TRBV9
J gene: TRBJ1-1
CDR3 protein: CASSVTGGEAFF
CDR3 DNA: TGTGCCAGCAGCGTAACAGGGGGTGAAGCTTTCTTT

CDR3 length: 15
D gene: TRBD1
clone size: .
V gene: TRBV7-2
J gene: TRBJ1-5
CDR3 protein: CASSQGGGRNQPQHF
CDR3 DNA: TGTGCCAGCAGCCAGGGGGGGGGACGCAATCAGCCCCAGCATTTT

CDR3 length: 16
D gene: .
clone size: once
V gene: TRBV28
J gene: TRBJ2-3
CDR3 protein: CASSLRRGSSTDTQYF
CDR3 DNA: TGTGCCAGCAGTCTCCGGCGGGGTTCTAGCACAGATACGCAGTATTTT

CDR3 length: 12
D gene: .
clone size: .
V gene: TRBV20-1
J gene: TRBJ1-1
CDR3 protein: CSAPRGRTEAFF
CDR3 DNA: TGCAGTGCTCCCCGGGGTAGGACTGAAGCTTTCTTT

CDR3 length: 15
D gene: TRBD1
clone size: .
V gene: TRBV5-1
J gene: TRBJ1-4
CDR3 protein: CASSPLGQGTQKLFF
CDR3 DNA: TGCGCCAGTAGCCCCCTGGGACAGGGAACCCAAAAACTGTTTTTT

CDR3 length: 15
D gene: TRBD1
clone size: few
V gene: TRBV7-2
J gene: TRBJ2-7
CDR3 protein: CASSLGQGTTYEQYF
CDR3 DNA: TGTGCCAGCAGCTTGGGACAGGGAACGACGTACGAGCAGTACTTC

CDR3 length: 16
D gene: .
clone size: .
V gene: TRBV28
J gene: TRBJ2-3
CDR3 protein: CASSLGASAGGDTQYF
CDR3 DNA: TGTGCCAGCAGTTTAGGGGCTAGCGCCGGAGGGGATACGCAGTATTTT

CDR3 length: 14
D gene: .
clone size: .
V gene: TRBV2
J gene: TRBJ2-6
CDR3 protein: CASKTESGANVLTF
CDR3 DNA: TGTGCCAGCAAAACAGAGTCTGGGGCCAACGTCCTGACTTTC

CDR3 length: 17
D gene: TRBD1
clone size: .
V gene: TRBV12-3/TRBV12-4
J gene: TRBJ2-5
CDR3 protein: CASRADRGYGRQETQYF
CDR3 DNA: TGTGCCAGCAGAGCGGACAGGGGATACGGGCGGCAAGAGACCCAGTACTTC

CDR3 length: 16
D gene: .
clone size: .
V gene: TRBV3-1
J gene: TRBJ2-1
CDR3 protein: CASSQPGAGRGNEQFF
CDR3 DNA: TGTGCCAGCAGCCAACCGGGTGCGGGACGGGGGAATGAGCAGTTCTTC

CDR3 length: 15
D gene: .
clone size: .
V gene: TRBV12-5
J gene: TRBJ2-2
CDR3 protein: CASGLLSTGPGELFF
CDR3 DNA: TGTGCTAGTGGTTTGCTCTCAACGGGGCCCGGGGAGCTGTTTTTT

CDR3 length: 13
D gene: TRBD1
clone size: .
V gene: TRBV6-2/TRBV6-3
J gene: TRBJ2-3
CDR3 protein: CASARGGPDTQYF
CDR3 DNA: TGTGCCTCAGCAAGAGGGGGCCCAGATACGCAGTATTTT

CDR3 length: 16
D gene: TRBD2
clone size: .
V gene: TRBV3-1
J gene: TRBJ2-5
CDR3 protein: CASSQAAGGREETQYF
CDR3 DNA: TGTGCCAGCAGCCAAGCGGCGGGAGGTAGAGAGGAGACCCAGTACTTC

CDR3 length: 13
D gene: .
clone size: .
V gene: TRBV28
J gene: TRBJ2-7
CDR3 protein: CASTSGQYNEQYF
CDR3 DNA: TGTGCCAGCACGAGCGGTCAATACAATGAGCAGTACTTC

CDR3 length: 15
D gene: TRBD2
clone size: few
V gene: TRBV10-3
J gene: TRBJ2-5
CDR3 protein: CAISELAGTGETQYF
CDR3 DNA: TGTGCCATCAGTGAACTAGCGGGGACCGGGGAGACCCAGTACTTC

CDR3 length: 13
D gene: .
clone size: .
V gene: TRBV27
J gene: TRBJ1-1
CDR3 protein: CASSVAGNTEAFF
CDR3 DNA: TGTGCCAGCAGTGTAGCTGGGAACACTGAAGCTTTCTTT

CDR3 length: 15
D gene: .
clone size: .
V gene: TRBV12-3/TRBV12-4
J gene: TRBJ1-1
CDR3 protein: CASSLKPGVATEAFF
CDR3 DNA: TGTGCCAGCAGTTTAAAGCCGGGGGTGGCCACTGAAGCTTTCTTT

CDR3 length: 14
D gene: .
clone size: .
V gene: TRBV21-1
J gene: TRBJ2-7
CDR3 protein: CASSKRGRGSEQYF
CDR3 DNA: TGTGCCAGCAGCAAAAGAGGCAGGGGATCCGAGCAGTACTTC

CDR3 length: 15
D gene: TRBD2
clone size: .
V gene: TRBV4-2
J gene: TRBJ2-7
CDR3 protein: CASSLRTSAYHEQYF
CDR3 DNA: TGTGCCAGCAGCCTCCGGACTAGCGCGTACCACGAGCAGTACTTC

CDR3 length: 14
D gene: TRBD2
clone size: .
V gene: TRBV2
J gene: TRBJ2-1
CDR3 protein: CASSDKAGLNEQFF
CDR3 DNA: TGTGCCAGCAGTGATAAAGCGGGACTCAATGAGCAGTTCTTC

CDR3 length: 15
D gene: .
clone size: few
V gene: TRBV7-2
J gene: TRBJ1-6
CDR3 protein: CASSLVEGTDSPLHF
CDR3 DNA: TGTGCCAGCAGCTTAGTTGAGGGGACGGATTCACCCCTCCACTTT

CDR3 length: 15
D gene: .
clone size: many
V gene: TRBV11-2
J gene: TRBJ1-2
CDR3 protein: CASGGGQTHNYGYTF
CDR3 DNA: TGTGCCAGCGGGGGAGGACAGACCCATAACTATGGCTACACCTTC

CDR3 length: 15
D gene: TRBD1
clone size: .
V gene: TRBV14
J gene: TRBJ2-7
CDR3 protein: CASSLSGQGGYEQYF
CDR3 DNA: TGTGCCAGCAGCCTATCGGGACAGGGGGGTTACGAGCAGTACTTC

CDR3 length: 15
D gene: TRBD1
clone size: .
V gene: TRBV29-1
J gene: TRBJ2-7
CDR3 protein: CSVATGGSSYNEQYF
CDR3 DNA: TGCAGCGTGGCTACAGGGGGGAGTTCCTACAATGAGCAGTACTTC

CDR3 length: 12
D gene: .
clone size: .
V gene: TRBV29-1
J gene: TRBJ2-5
CDR3 protein: CSVYGLSETQYF
CDR3 DNA: TGCAGCGTGTATGGACTGTCGGAGACCCAGTACTTC

CDR3 length: 12
D gene: .
clone size: .
V gene: TRBV7-2
J gene: TRBJ2-7
CDR3 protein: CASSFNRRDQYF
CDR3 DNA: TGTGCCAGCAGCTTTAACAGGAGGGATCAGTACTTC

CDR3 length: 16
D gene: .
clone size: .
V gene: TRBV7-3
J gene: TRBJ2-1
CDR3 protein: CASSLTRGVSYNEQFF
CDR3 DNA: TGTGCCAGCAGCTTAACCCGAGGGGTCTCCTACAATGAGCAGTTCTTC

CDR3 length: 14
D gene: TRBD1
clone size: .
V gene: TRBV20-1
J gene: TRBJ2-7
CDR3 protein: CSAFDRGPDYEQYF
CDR3 DNA: TGCAGTGCTTTCGACAGGGGGCCGGACTACGAGCAGTACTTC

CDR3 length: 17
D gene: .
clone size: .
V gene: TRBV7-2
J gene: TRBJ1-1
CDR3 protein: CASSLDGLTGKNTEAFF
CDR3 DNA: TGTGCCAGCAGCTTAGACGGATTGACAGGTAAAAACACTGAAGCTTTCTTT

CDR3 length: 14
D gene: .
clone size: .
V gene: TRBV12-3/TRBV12-4
J gene: TRBJ1-2
CDR3 protein: CASSFTTQGDGYTF
CDR3 DNA: TGTGCCAGCAGTTTTACCACCCAGGGAGATGGCTACACCTTC

CDR3 length: 14
D gene: .
clone size: .
V gene: TRBV10-3
J gene: TRBJ1-4
CDR3 protein: CAISERVANEKLFF
CDR3 DNA: TGTGCCATCAGTGAGCGGGTGGCTAATGAAAAACTGTTTTTT

CDR3 length: 16
D gene: .
clone size: .
V gene: TRBV7-6
J gene: TRBJ1-4
CDR3 protein: CASSYPEQGGNEKLFF
CDR3 DNA: TGTGCCAGCAGCTACCCGGAGCAGGGAGGCAATGAAAAACTGTTTTTT

CDR3 length: 15
D gene: TRBD1
clone size: few
V gene: TRBV4-3
J gene: TRBJ2-4
CDR3 protein: CASSQDSGQKNIQYF
CDR3 DNA: TGCGCCAGCAGCCAAGATTCGGGACAGAAAAACATTCAGTACTTC

CDR3 length: 16
D gene: TRBD2
clone size: once
V gene: TRBV10-3
J gene: TRBJ2-5
CDR3 protein: CAISQATSGRSNEQYF
CDR3 DNA: TGTGCCATCAGTCAGGCGACTAGCGGGAGGTCCAATGAGCAGTACTTC

CDR3 length: 15
D gene: TRBD1
clone size: once
V gene: TRBV7-2
J gene: TRBJ1-6
CDR3 protein: CASSVQGAGNSPLHF
CDR3 DNA: TGTGCCAGCAGCGTACAGGGGGCGGGTAATTCACCCCTCCACTTT

CDR3 length: 14
D gene: TRBD1
clone size: .
V gene: TRBV28
J gene: TRBJ1-2
CDR3 protein: CASSPTGVGYGYTF
CDR3 DNA: TGTGCCAGCAGCCCGACAGGGGTAGGGTATGGCTACACCTTC

CDR3 length: 13
D gene: TRBD1
clone size: few
V gene: TRBV11-1
J gene: TRBJ2-7
CDR3 protein: CASSKTGGYEQYF
CDR3 DNA: TGTGCCAGCAGCAAGACAGGGGGCTACGAGCAGTACTTC

CDR3 length: 15
D gene: TRBD2
clone size: many
V gene: TRBV7-2
J gene: TRBJ2-7
CDR3 protein: CASSPTSGRAGEQYF
CDR3 DNA: TGTGCCAGCAGCCCTACTAGCGGGAGGGCAGGGGAGCAGTACTTC

CDR3 length: 14
D gene: .
clone size: once
V gene: TRBV4-3
J gene: TRBJ2-1
CDR3 protein: CASSPDFRETEQFF
CDR3 DNA: TGCGCCAGCAGCCCCGATTTCAGGGAAACTGAGCAGTTCTTC

CDR3 length: 14
D gene: TRBD1
clone size: .
V gene: TRBV28
J gene: TRBJ1-2
CDR3 protein: CASSIMRQGAGYTF
CDR3 DNA: TGTGCCAGCAGTATTATGCGACAGGGGGCCGGCTACACCTTC

CDR3 length: 16
D gene: .
clone size: .
V gene: TRBV20-1
J gene: TRBJ1-6
CDR3 protein: CSARPPGSSYNSLLHF
CDR3 DNA: TGCAGTGCTAGACCCCCCGGGAGCTCCTATAATTCACTCCTCCACTTT